The 15 T cell receptor beta chains given below trace back to one sample, sequenced in a study of T cell responses to AZD1222 COVID-19 vaccine. The table came from immunoSEQ multiplex PCR; TCRdb's copy has only in-frame clones and leaves some out. The sample includes about 140,000 clones, roughly nine tenths seen only once; the top ten take roughly 1.2%. The input for sequencing was peripheral blood, taken 28 days after the second AZD1222 dose. These TCRs come from an adult who received the AZD1222 COVID-19 vaccine.

The rearrangement uses TRBV6-2 or TRBV6-3 and TRBJ1-1; D is unresolved. Germline values: CDR1 MNHEY, CDR2 SVGEGT. V dropped 6 bases and J dropped 1 base, with 18 bases sitting between them. The CDR3 is 16 amino acids. CDR3 residues: CASSRGSAWTNTEAFF. DNA of the CDR3: TGTGCCAGCAGCCGCGGGTCAGCTTGGACGAACACTGAAGCTTTCTTT.

CDR3: CASSRQGLAGGIVYEQYF. The CDR3 nucleotides are TGTGCCAGTAGCCGCCAGGGACTAGCGGGAGGGATCGTGTACGAGCAGTACTTC. The chain carries TRBV19 and TRBJ2-7; TRBD2 aligns across 16 bases. Per germline, CDR1 LNHDA and CDR2 SQIVND (reference sequence). V lost 6 bases and J lost 4; bases outside the gene matches: 12. This CDR3 region has 18 residues.

This chain uses TRBV9 with TRBJ2-7, with D tentatively TRBD2 (6 bases). This CDR3 has 14 residues. Germline V gene data show CDR1 as SGDLS and CDR2 as YYNGEE. The ends were cut back, 0 bases at V and 4 bases at J, with 11 bases in the middle. The CDR3 is CASSVVGRWYEQYF. As DNA, the CDR3 is TGTGCCAGCAGCGTAGTGGGGAGGTGGTACGAGCAGTACTTC. Variable domain in full (rest from reference TRBV9 and TRBJ2-7): DSGVTQTPKHLITATGQRVTLRCSPRSGDLSVYWYQQSLDQGLQFLIQYYNGEERAKGNILERFSAQQFPDLHSELNLSSLELGDSALYFCASSVVGRWYEQYFGPGTRLTVT.

Of note for this clone: This CDR3 is also generated by other DNA sequences in the sample. V and J are TRBV6-5 and TRBJ2-2; tentative D call: TRBD2 (5 bases). There are 15 residues in the CDR3. Germline CDR1 and CDR2: MNHEY and SVGAGI. The germline V and J ends were trimmed by 2 bases and 6 bases, with 13 bases remaining between them. CDR3 in amino acids: CASSYKRLLPGELFF. The CDR3 DNA is TGTGCCAGCAGTTACAAACGACTACTCCCCGGGGAGCTGTTTTTT.

The chain employs TRBV2 and TRBJ1-4; D unclear. The CDR3 loop spans 17 amino acids. V was clipped by 5 bases and J by 3 bases, with 19 bases between them. Germline V lookup: CDR1 SNHLY, CDR2 FYNNEI. CDR3 coding DNA: TGTGCCAGCAGTCAAAGATCCCTTATGGGAGCTAATGAAAAACTGTTTTTT. It specifies CASSQRSLMGANEKLFF. The whole variable domain, remainder taken from reference TRBV2 and TRBJ1-4, is EPEVTQTPSHQVTQMGQEVILRCVPISNHLYFYWYRQILGQKVEFLVSFYNNEISEKSEIFDDQFSVERPDGSNFTLKIRSTKLEDSAMYFCASSQRSLMGANEKLFFGSGTQLSVL.

The table lists this clone with a count of one. The V call is TRBV14, the J call TRBJ2-7, with D possibly matching TRBD1 (5 bases). The V gene lost 1 base and the J gene lost 4 bases, with 8 bases spanning the gap. Germline V CDR1 and CDR2: SGHDN, FVKESK. This CDR3 spans 13 amino acids. The CDR3 nucleotides are TGTGCCAGCAGCCAAGGGGGCGTGTACGAGCAGTACTTC. Protein product: CASSQGGVYEQYF.

The V call is TRBV7-6, the J call TRBJ2-1; 10 bases fit TRBD2. This CDR3 has 21 amino acids. Germline assignment: CDR1 SGHVS and CDR2 FNYEAQ. Losses at the gene ends were 3 bases for V and 4 bases for J; bases not matched to a gene: 21. CDR3 DNA sequence: TGTGCCAGCAGCTTGTACCCGCGGACTAGCGGCCAACAGTTACTATACAATGAGCAGTTCTTC. Amino acids: CASSLYPRTSGQQLLYNEQFF.

This clone was seen just once. CDR3 coding DNA: TGTGCCAGCAGCGTAGTAGTGGGGGGGCCGGCAGATACGCAGTATTTT. The encoded protein is CASSVVVGGPADTQYF. The chain combines TRBV9 with TRBJ2-3; maybe TRBD2 (7 bases). Trimming took 0 bases from V and 4 from J, leaving 15 bases between them. There are 16 residues in the CDR3. CDR1 is SGDLS and CDR2 is YYNGEE in the germline V gene.

This rearrangement joins TRBV28 to TRBJ1-2; TRBD1 agrees at 8 bases. Germline V gives CDR1 MDHEN, CDR2 SYDVKM. The CDR3 consists of 13 residues. With 6 bases clipped from V and 4 bases from J, the junction kept 4 bases outside the gene matches. This CDR3 is CASRLTGAYGYTF. The CDR3 DNA follows: TGTGCCAGCAGGCTGACAGGGGCCTATGGCTACACCTTC.

The V call is TRBV9, the J call TRBJ1-4, with a possible D match to TRBD1 (6 bases). The CDR3 covers 18 residues. The germline CDR1 and CDR2 sequences are SGDLS and YYNGEE. Trimming removed 1 base at V and 3 bases at J, with 19 bases between. The CDR3 DNA reads TGTGCCAGCAGCGTAACACCCGTGGGGGGGGCAGCTAATGAAAAACTGTTTTTT. Amino acids: CASSVTPVGGAANEKLFF. Full variable domain (missing parts from reference TRBV9 and TRBJ1-4): DSGVTQTPKHLITATGQRVTLRCSPRSGDLSVYWYQQSLDQGLQFLIQYYNGEERAKGNILERFSAQQFPDLHSELNLSSLELGDSALYFCASSVTPVGGAANEKLFFGSGTQLSVL.

A word on this clone: The same CDR3 also results from other DNA sequences found in this sample. J is TRBJ2-5 and V is TRBV7-3; TRBD2 agrees at 10 bases. The V and J ends lost 3 bases and 5 bases, in that order; junction bases with no gene match: 6. Looked up from germline, CDR1 is SGHTA and CDR2 is FQGTGA. The CDR3 sequence is 15 residues long. The CDR3 nucleotides are TGTGCCAGCAGCTTGAGCGGGGGGGCCCGGGAGACCCAGTACTTC. Protein: CASSLSGGARETQYF.

The V and J genes are TRBV5-6 and TRBJ1-1, with D perhaps TRBD1 (6 bases). CDR1 and CDR2 from the germline V gene are SGHDT and YYEEEE. The CDR3 spans 16 residues. The ends were cut back, 1 base at V and 0 bases at J, with 13 bases in the middle. CDR3 DNA: TGTGCCAGCAGCTTGACTACAGGGTCCATGAACACTGAAGCTTTCTTT. It is translated as CASSLTTGSMNTEAFF. The full variable domain, completed using reference TRBV5-6 and TRBJ1-1, is DAGVTQSPTHLIKTRGQQVTLRCSPKSGHDTVSWYQQALGQGPQFIFQYYEEEERQRGNFPDRFSGHQFPNYSSELNVNALLLGDSALYLCASSLTTGSMNTEAFFGQGTRLTVV.

The chain recombines TRBV27 with TRBJ1-4, with D perhaps matching TRBD1 (6 bases). CDR3 size: 14 residues. Germline-derived CDR1 and CDR2 are MNHEY and SMNVEV (reference sequence). Trimming removed 5 bases from V and 3 bases from J, with 10 bases in between. The CDR3 sequence: CASSLRGANEKLFF. The CDR3 DNA follows: TGTGCCAGCAGTCTCAGGGGAGCTAATGAAAAACTGTTTTTT.

The chain links TRBV5-8 to TRBJ1-5; D not resolved. Trimming removed 0 bases from V and 2 bases from J, with 15 bases in between. This CDR3 spans 17 amino acids. CDR1 and CDR2 (germline): SGHTS, YDEGEE. The CDR3, as DNA: TGTGCCAGCAGCTTGGCCGGCGCCTTTGGCCGCAATCAGCCCCAGCATTTT. It codes for CASSLAGAFGRNQPQHF.

The table lists this clone with a count of one. The rearrangement uses TRBV4-3 and TRBJ1-3; D gene unclear. The CDR3 length is 16 residues. Germline lookup yields CDR1 LGHNA and CDR2 YSLEER. Trimming cost V 0 bases and J 2 bases, with 11 bases left between them. CDR3 protein: CASSQDTRMAGNTIYF. The CDR3 region has the DNA TGCGCCAGCAGCCAAGATACACGGATGGCTGGAAACACCATATATTTT.